This TCR beta chain appears in the sequencing data of a study of cytomegalovirus exposure and HLA in healthy donors. As to this clone: The antigen remains unidentified.

General study findings and limits: In vitro checks showed that a few CMV-associated chains really do target CMV antigens. The authors later found TCR association rates varying by HLA locus, with DRB1 most and HLA-C fewest.

The PCR employed 60 Vbeta primers together with 13 Jbeta primers. The repertoire was sequenced with immunoSEQ multiplex PCR; TCRdb's copy has only in-frame clones and lacks some. The sample lists 200,000 to 250,000 clones; about four fifths were seen once. Trimming took 5 bases from V and 6 from J; bases not matched to a gene: 15. There are 17 residues in the CDR3. CDR1 and CDR2 (germline): SGHRS, YFSETQ. The receptor was derived from a woman aged 40 to 50 in good health and CMV-seropositive. The sample consisted of PBMCs. The chain joins TRBV5-1 to TRBJ2-7; 12 bases are shared with TRBD1. The CDR3 DNA sequence: TGCGCCAGCAGTTTGCCCGGGACAGGGGGCGGAAAGGCCGAGCAGTACTTC. Its translation: CASSLPGTGGGKAEQYF.